This TCR beta chain appears in the sequencing data of a study of T-cell reconstitution after alpha-beta-depleted transplantation in children. This clonotype occurred many times. For TCRbeta, the library was prepared with unique molecular identifiers. TCRdb reanalysed the PCR reads using MiXCR and keeps one entry per CDR3 protein. The table lists under 140,000 distinct CDR3 sequences, 9% to 12% of them singletons. Germline CDR1 is MNHEY and CDR2 is SVGEGT. The CDR3 is made up of 15 amino acids. Trimming left V 5 bases short and J 5 bases short, with 16 bases between. The sequenced sample was PBMCs from the stem cell graft donor, obtained from the stem cell graft. J is TRBJ1-5 and V is TRBV6-2 or TRBV6-3; weak D call: TRBD1 (6 bases). The receptor was derived from a human donor who donated a stem cell graft to a child with acute lymphoblastic leukemia. The CDR3 region is CASSPEQGGDQPQHF. The CDR3, as DNA: TGTGCCAGCAGTCCCGAACAGGGTGGGGATCAGCCCCAGCATTTT.